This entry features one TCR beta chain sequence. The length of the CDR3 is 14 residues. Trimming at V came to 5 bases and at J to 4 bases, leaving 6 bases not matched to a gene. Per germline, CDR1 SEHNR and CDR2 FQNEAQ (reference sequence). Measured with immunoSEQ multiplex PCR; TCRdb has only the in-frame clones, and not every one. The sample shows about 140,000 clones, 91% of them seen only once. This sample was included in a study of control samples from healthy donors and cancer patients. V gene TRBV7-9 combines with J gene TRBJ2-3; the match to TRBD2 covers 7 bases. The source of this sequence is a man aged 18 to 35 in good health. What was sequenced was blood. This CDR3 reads CASSPPGGPDTQYF. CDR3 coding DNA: TGTGCCAGCAGCCCGCCGGGAGGCCCAGATACGCAGTATTTT.